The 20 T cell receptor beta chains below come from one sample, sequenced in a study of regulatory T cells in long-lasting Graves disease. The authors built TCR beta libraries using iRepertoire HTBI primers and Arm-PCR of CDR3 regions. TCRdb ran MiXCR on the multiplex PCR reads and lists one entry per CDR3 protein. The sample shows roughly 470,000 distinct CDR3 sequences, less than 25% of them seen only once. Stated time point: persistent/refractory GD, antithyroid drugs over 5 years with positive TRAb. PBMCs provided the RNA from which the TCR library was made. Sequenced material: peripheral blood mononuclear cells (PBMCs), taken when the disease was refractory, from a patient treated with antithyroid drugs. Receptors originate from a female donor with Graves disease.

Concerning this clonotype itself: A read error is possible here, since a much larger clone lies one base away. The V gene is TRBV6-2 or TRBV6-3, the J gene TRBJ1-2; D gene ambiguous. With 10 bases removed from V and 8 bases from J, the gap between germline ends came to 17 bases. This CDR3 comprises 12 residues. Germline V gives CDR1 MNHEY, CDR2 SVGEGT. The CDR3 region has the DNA TGTGCCACCGAGGCTAATCATTCCGGCTACACCTTC. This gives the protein CATEANHSGYTF.

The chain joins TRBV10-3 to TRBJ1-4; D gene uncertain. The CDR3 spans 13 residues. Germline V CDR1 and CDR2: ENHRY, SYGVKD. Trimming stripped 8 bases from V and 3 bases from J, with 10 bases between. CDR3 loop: CAIGEVPNEKLFF. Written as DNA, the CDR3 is TGTGCCATCGGGGAGGTTCCTAATGAAAAACTGTTTTTT.

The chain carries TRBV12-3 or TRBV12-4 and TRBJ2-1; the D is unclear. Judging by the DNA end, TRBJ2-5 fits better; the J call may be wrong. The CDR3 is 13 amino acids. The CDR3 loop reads CASTDDTQETQYF. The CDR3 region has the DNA TGTGCCAGCACCGACGACACACAAGAGACCCAGTACTTC.

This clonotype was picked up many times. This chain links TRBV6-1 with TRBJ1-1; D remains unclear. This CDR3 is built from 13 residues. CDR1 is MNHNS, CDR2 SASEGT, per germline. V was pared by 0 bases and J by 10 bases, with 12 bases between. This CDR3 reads CASSEARRDRAFF. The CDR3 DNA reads TGTGCCAGCAGTGAAGCGCGACGGGATAGAGCTTTCTTT.

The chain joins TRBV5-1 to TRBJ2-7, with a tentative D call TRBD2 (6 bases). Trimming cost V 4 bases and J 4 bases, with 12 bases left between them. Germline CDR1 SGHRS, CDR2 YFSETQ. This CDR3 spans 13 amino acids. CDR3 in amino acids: CASSPVGGYEQYF. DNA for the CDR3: TGCGCCAGCAGCCCCGTGGGGGGATACGAGCAGTACTTC.

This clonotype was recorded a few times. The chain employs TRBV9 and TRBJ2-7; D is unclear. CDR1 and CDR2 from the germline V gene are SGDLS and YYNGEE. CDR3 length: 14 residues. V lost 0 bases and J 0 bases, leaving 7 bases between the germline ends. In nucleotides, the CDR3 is TGTGCCAGCAGCGTAGTGGACGGCTCCTACGAGCAGTACTTC. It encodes CASSVVDGSYEQYF.

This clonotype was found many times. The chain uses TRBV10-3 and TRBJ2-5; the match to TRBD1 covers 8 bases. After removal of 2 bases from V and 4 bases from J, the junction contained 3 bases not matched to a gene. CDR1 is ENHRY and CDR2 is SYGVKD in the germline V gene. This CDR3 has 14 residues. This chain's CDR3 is CAISEPGGVETQYF. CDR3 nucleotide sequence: TGTGCCATCAGTGAGCCAGGGGGCGTAGAGACCCAGTACTTC.

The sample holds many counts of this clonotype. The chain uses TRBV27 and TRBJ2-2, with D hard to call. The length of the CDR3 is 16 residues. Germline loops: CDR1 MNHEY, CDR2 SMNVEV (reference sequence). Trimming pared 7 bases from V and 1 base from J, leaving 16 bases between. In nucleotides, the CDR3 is TGTGCCAGCAAGCAACTTCGGACGGTGAACACCGGGGAGCTGTTTTTT. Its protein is CASKQLRTVNTGELFF.

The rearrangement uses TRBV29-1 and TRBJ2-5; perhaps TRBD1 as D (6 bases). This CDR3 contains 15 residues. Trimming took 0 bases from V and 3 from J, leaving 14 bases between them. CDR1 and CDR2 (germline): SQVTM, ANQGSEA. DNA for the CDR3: TGCAGCGTTGAAGAGGGCTGGTCAGGGGAAGAGACCCAGTACTTC. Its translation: CSVEEGWSGEETQYF.

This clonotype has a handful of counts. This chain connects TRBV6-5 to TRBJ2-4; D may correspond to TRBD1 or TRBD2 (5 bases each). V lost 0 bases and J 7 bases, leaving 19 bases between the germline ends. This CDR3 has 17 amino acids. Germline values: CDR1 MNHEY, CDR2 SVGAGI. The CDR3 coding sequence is TGTGCCAGCAGTTACTCGACGAGGGGCGGAGCGACGAACATTCAGTACTTC. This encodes CASSYSTRGGATNIQYF.

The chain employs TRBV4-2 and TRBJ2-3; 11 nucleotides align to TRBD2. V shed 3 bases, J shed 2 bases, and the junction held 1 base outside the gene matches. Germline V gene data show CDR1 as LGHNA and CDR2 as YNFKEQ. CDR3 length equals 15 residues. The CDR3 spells CASSQTSGITDTQYF. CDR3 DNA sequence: TGTGCCAGCAGCCAGACTAGCGGGATCACAGATACGCAGTATTTT.

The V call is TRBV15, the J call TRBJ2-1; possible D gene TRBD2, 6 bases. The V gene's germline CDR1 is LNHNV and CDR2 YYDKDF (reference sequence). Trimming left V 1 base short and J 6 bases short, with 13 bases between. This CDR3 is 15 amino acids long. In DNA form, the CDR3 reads TGTGCCACCAGCAGAGGAGCGGGTCGTCTCAATGAGCAGTTCTTC. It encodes CATSRGAGRLNEQFF. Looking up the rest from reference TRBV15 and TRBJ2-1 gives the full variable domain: DAMVIQNPRYQVTQFGKPVTLSCSQTLNHNVMYWYQQKSSQAPKLLFHYYDKDFNNEADTPDNFQSRRPNTSFCFLDIRSPGLGDTAMYLCATSRGAGRLNEQFFGPGTRLTVL.

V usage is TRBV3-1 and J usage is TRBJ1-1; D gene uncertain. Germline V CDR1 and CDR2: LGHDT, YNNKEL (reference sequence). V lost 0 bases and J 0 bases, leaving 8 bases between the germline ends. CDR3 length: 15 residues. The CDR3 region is CASSQESGMNTEAFF. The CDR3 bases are TGTGCCAGCAGCCAAGAGTCCGGGATGAACACTGAAGCTTTCTTT.

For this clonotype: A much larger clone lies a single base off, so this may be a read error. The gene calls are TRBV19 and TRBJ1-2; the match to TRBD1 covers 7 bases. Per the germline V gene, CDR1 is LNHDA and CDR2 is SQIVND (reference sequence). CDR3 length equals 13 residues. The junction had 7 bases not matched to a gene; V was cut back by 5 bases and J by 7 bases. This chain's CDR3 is CASSVIGGVGYTF. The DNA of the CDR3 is TGTGCCAGTAGTGTGATAGGGGGCGTTGGCTACACCTTC.

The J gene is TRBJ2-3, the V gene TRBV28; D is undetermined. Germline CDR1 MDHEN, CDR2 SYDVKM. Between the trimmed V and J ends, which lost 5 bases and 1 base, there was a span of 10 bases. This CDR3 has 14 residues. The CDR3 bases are TGTGCCAGCAGTCCAACGGACGGCACAGATACGCAGTATTTT. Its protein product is CASSPTDGTDTQYF. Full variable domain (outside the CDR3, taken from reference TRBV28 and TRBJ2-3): DVKVTQSSRYLVKRTGEKVFLECVQDMDHENMFWYRQDPGLGLRLIYFSYDVKMKEKGDIPEGYSVSREKKERFSLILESASTNQTSMYLCASSPTDGTDTQYFGPGTRLTVL.

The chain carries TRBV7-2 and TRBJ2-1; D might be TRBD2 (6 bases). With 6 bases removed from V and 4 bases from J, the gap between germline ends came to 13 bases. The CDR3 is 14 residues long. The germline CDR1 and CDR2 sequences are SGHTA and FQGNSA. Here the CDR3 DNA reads TGTGCCAGCAGATTGGCCGGGAGTTACAATGAGCAGTTCTTC. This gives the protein CASRLAGSYNEQFF.

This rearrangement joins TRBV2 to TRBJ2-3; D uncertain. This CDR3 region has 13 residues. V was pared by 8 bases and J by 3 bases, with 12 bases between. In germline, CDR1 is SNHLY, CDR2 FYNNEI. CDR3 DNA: TGTGCCAGCCGCCCCCCAGCGACAGATACGCAGTATTTT. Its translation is CASRPPATDTQYF.

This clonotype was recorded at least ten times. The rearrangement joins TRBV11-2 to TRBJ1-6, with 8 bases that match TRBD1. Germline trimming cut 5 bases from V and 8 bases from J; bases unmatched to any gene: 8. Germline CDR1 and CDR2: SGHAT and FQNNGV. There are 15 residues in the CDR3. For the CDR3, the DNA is TGTGCCAGCAGCCTCGGACAGGGCGTGGATTCACCCCTCCACTTT. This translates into CASSLGQGVDSPLHF.

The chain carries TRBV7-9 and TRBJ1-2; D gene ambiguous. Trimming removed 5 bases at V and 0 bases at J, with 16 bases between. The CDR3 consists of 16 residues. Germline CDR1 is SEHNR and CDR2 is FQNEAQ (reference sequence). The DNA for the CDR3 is TGTGCCAGCAGCACCTGGACCCAGACCACTAACTATGGCTACACCTTC. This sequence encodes CASSTWTQTTNYGYTF.

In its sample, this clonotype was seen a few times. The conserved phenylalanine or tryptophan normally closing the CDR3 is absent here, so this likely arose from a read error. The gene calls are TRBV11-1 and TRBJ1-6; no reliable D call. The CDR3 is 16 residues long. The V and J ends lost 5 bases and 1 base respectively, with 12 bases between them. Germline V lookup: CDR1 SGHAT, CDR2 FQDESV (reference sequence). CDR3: CASSIGNGSYNSPLHL. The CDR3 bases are TGTGCCAGCAGCATTGGGAACGGGTCCTATAATTCACCCCTCCACTTA.